Listed below are T cell receptor beta chains from one sample, sequenced in a study of human T cells and chemical hapten exposure. A single record per CDR3 protein comes from TCRdb applying MiXCR to the RACE reads. The data contain roughly 160,000 distinct CDR3 sequences, approximately 14% of them singletons. The specimen was whole blood, collected in connection with sensitization to the hapten diphenylcyclopropenone (DPC). These receptors were collected from a woman under 40 with alopecia areata. Some clones in this sample may be carry-over from other donors' samples. CDR3s include the opening cysteine and the closing phenylalanine or tryptophan. Clone sizes are given selectively: once, few, many, or a class where the clone is expanded.

length,size,J,V,CDR3
14,NA,TRBJ1-1,TRBV7-8,CASSTGGTNTEAFF
18,few,TRBJ2-5,TRBV28,CASSRTETVIAGRETQYF
11,many,TRBJ1-2,TRBV29-1,CSAGLGNGYTF
12,NA,TRBJ1-4,TRBV3-1,CASSQYNEKLIF
14,NA,TRBJ1-1,TRBV2,CASSERGLNTEAFF
15,few,TRBJ2-2,TRBV2,CASSEVGGSYGELFF
17,many,TRBJ1-5,TRBV29-1,CSGEVLPGRAHNQPQHF
13,many,TRBJ1-5,TRBV12-3/TRBV12-4,CASSLTGEQPQHF
16,NA,TRBJ1-1,TRBV4-1,CASSQVTGPRVTEAFF
15,NA,TRBJ2-5,TRBV28,CASSDRSGAEETQYF
12,NA,TRBJ2-2,TRBV7-2,CASSSSTGELFF
15,many,TRBJ1-2,TRBV2,CASSEGGTALYGYTF
16,NA,TRBJ2-3,TRBV20-1,CSAAPEVGALADTQYF
16,NA,TRBJ1-2,TRBV7-2,CASSLARGSSYYGYTF
14,many,TRBJ2-7,TRBV12-3/TRBV12-4,CASSITSVLFEQYF
13,many,TRBJ1-1,TRBV12-3/TRBV12-4,CASSPLSNTEAFF
12,few,TRBJ1-1,TRBV3-1,CASSTIRTEAFF
13,NA,TRBJ1-1,TRBV29-1,CSVGQKVDTEAFF
17,NA,TRBJ2-2,TRBV29-1,CSVRLAGATINTGELFF
17,many,TRBJ2-5,TRBV5-1,CASSPPGLAGAQETQYF
14,NA,TRBJ2-1,TRBV18,CASSPGLATGEQFF
19,NA,TRBJ1-4,TRBV27,CASTPTWGGQGARNEKLFF
11,many,TRBJ2-1,TRBV29-1,CSVGEGHEQFF
14,NA,TRBJ2-1,TRBV24-1,CATSDRAGYNEQFF
13,NA,TRBJ2-5,TRBV27,CASSTPTEETQYF
15,NA,TRBJ2-7,TRBV3-1,CASSQTSVLSYEQYF
13,many,TRBJ1-1,TRBV6-2/TRBV6-3,CASRQTGDTEAFF
16,NA,TRBJ1-2,TRBV20-1,CSARDLRTGGDYGYTF
15,NA,TRBJ1-2,TRBV7-9,CASSPLRQVDYGYTF
13,NA,TRBJ1-1,TRBV12-3/TRBV12-4,CASRPGPRGTAFF
12,NA,TRBJ1-5,TRBV2,CASSTSPSPQHF
18,few,TRBJ1-2,TRBV5-4,CASSPPFPGARQIYGYTF
13,NA,TRBJ1-1,TRBV19,CASTGVLNTEAFF